This T cell receptor beta chain was obtained from a study of CD4 and CD8 cells across lung adenocarcinoma regions. Worth noting for this clonotype: The junction does not match germline at one end; this may be a read error.

In TCRdb, the PCR reads were re-called with MiXCR into one record per CDR3 protein. This sample has some 16,000 distinct CDR3 sequences, with 45% to 70% found just once. Donors had localized lung adenocarcinoma, a non-small cell lung cancer. The CDR3 is 14 residues long. CDR1 MNHNS and CDR2 SASEGT come from the germline V gene. The material sequenced was CD8+ T cells from the center of a lung tumor. This TCR was sampled from a female donor with lung adenocarcinoma. The CD4 and CD8 labels of this study may be unreliable. This chain joins TRBV6-1 and TRBJ2-3, with D tentatively TRBD1 (7 bases). As DNA, the CDR3 is TGTGCGGGCAGTGGGGCCCGGGGGACAGATACCCAGTACTTT. Amino acid sequence: CAGSGARGTDTQYF.